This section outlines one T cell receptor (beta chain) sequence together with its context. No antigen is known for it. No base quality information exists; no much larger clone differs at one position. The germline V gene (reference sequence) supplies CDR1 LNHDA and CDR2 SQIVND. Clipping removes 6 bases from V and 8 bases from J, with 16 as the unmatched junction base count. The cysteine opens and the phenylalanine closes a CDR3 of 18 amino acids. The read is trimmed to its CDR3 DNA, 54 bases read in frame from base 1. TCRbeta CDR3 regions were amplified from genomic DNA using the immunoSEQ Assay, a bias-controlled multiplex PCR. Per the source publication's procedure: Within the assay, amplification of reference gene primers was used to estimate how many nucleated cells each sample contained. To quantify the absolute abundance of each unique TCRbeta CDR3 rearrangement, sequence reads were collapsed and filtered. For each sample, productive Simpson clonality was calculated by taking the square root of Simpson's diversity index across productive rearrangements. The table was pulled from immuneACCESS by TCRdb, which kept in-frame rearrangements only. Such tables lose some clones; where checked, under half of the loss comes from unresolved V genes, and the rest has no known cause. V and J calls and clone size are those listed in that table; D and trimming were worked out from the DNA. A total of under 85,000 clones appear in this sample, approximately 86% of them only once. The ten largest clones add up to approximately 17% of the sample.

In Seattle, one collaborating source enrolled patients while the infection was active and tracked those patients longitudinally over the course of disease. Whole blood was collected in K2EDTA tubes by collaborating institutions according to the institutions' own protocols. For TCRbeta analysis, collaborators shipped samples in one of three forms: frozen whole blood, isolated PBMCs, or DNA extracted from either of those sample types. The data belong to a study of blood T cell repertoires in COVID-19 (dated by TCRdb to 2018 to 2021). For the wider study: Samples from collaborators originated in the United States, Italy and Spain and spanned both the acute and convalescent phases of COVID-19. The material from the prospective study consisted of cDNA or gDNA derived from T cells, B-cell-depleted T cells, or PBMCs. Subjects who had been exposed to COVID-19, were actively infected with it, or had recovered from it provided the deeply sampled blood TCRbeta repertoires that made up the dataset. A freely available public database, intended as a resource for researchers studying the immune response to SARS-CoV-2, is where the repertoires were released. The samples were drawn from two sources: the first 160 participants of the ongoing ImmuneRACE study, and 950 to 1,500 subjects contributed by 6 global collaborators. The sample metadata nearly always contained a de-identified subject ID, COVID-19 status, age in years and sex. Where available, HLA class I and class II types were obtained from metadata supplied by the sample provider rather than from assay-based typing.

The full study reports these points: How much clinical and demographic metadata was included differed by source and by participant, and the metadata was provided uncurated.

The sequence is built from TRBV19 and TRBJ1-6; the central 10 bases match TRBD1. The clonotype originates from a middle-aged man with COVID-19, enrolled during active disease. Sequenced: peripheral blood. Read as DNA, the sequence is TGTGCCAGTAGGAGCCGGGACAGGGGCATTGGAACGGATTCACCCCTCCACTTT. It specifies CASRSRDRGIGTDSPLHF. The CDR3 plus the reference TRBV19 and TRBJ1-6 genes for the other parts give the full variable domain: DGGITQSPKYLFRKEGQNVTLSCEQNLNHDAMYWYRQDPGQGLRLIYYSQIVNDFQKGDIAEGYSVSREKKESFPLTVTSAQKNPTAFYLCASRSRDRGIGTDSPLHFGNGTRLTVT.